This T cell receptor beta chain was profiled in a study of molecular identifiers for immune sequencing clone quantification. Study summary: Four portions were sequenced after RNA from roughly 18,000 or 92,000 naive CD8 cells was split five ways in replicates.

Overall study findings and caveats: Jurkat TCR RNA spiked in from one cell reportedly remained identifiable amid one million naive cells. The sizes of highly expanded clones could be underestimated when identical TCR molecules share a barcode.

Bulk TCR library preparation followed previously described methods with listed TCR primers. MiXCR, run by TCRdb on the PCR reads, gives a single entry per CDR3 protein. The data contain more than 250,000 distinct CDR3 sequences, over 20% of them singletons. A note on this clonotype: What it binds is unknown.

The CDR3 contains 14 residues. Per germline, CDR1 MNHEY and CDR2 SVGEGT. V was cut by 5 bases and J by 2 bases, with 12 bases left in between. The receptor's source is a human donor in good health. Some libraries in this study had Jurkat cell RNA spiked in. The sequencing sample was made of naive CD8+ T cells from blood, with Jurkat cell RNA spiked in. The sample's subset: FACS-sorted CD8+CD4-CCR7+CD45RA+ naive T cells. The chain is built from TRBV6-2 or TRBV6-3 and TRBJ2-5; tentatively, D is TRBD2 (6 bases). DNA for the CDR3: TGTGCCAGCAGTCAAATTGGACTACAAGAGACCCAGTACTTC. Translating it yields CASSQIGLQETQYF.